This T cell receptor beta chain stems from a study of monozygotic twins with inflammatory bowel disease. The CDR3 contains 18 residues. Looked up from germline, CDR1 is LGHNA and CDR2 is YSLEER. Whole-study findings and limits: IBD patients showed reduced TCRbeta diversity (inverse Simpson) versus healthy co-twins. Compared with healthy twins, IBD patients shared fewer clonotypes with others, especially with disease activity.

Making cDNA involved eight separate reactions per sample. TCRdb re-called the 5' RACE reads; every CDR3 protein appears as one record, without DNA. With approximately 150,000 distinct CDR3 sequences in the sample, the ten largest clones hold 2% to 2.5%. Worth noting for this clonotype: Its antigen is not identified.

The clonotype comes from a human donor with ulcerative colitis or Crohn's disease, or a healthy co-twin of an affected twin (not recorded which). The sample taken for sequencing was blood. J is TRBJ1-5 and V is TRBV4-3. The CDR3 sequence is CASSQEPYSYTKLGAQHF.